This passage covers 18 T cell receptor beta chains from one sample sequenced in a study of T-cell reconstitution after alpha-beta-depleted transplantation in children. The TCRbeta library incorporated unique molecular identifiers. MiXCR was run by TCRdb on the PCR reads, yielding one entry per CDR3 protein. This sample has some 200,000 distinct CDR3 sequences; approximately 8.4% occur once, and the top ten carry about 40%. Sequenced here: PBMCs, mostly from graft donor cells, sampled 360 days after TCRalphabeta/CD19-depleted stem cell transplant. These receptors all come from a male patient between 2 and 10 years old who had a stem cell transplant for acute myeloid leukemia, so the T cells may come from the graft donor.

This clonotype was seen at least ten times. The V call is TRBV5-1, the J call TRBJ2-7; D unclear. This CDR3 comprises 17 residues. CDR1 SGHRS and CDR2 YFSETQ come from the germline V gene. The germline V and J ends were trimmed by 2 bases and 3 bases, with 21 bases remaining between them. The CDR3 coding sequence is TGCGCCAGCAGCTTCCTCCAAACTCGTGGCCCAGGCTACGAGCAGTACTTC. The encoded protein is CASSFLQTRGPGYEQYF.

A few counts support this clonotype. V usage is TRBV15 and J usage is TRBJ2-7, with 9 bases lining up with TRBD1. The junction had 13 bases not matched to a gene; V was cut back by 3 bases and J by 4 bases. CDR1 and CDR2 from the germline V gene are LNHNV and YYDKDF (reference sequence). The CDR3 spans 17 residues. In DNA, the CDR3 is TGTGCCACCAGCAGCAACTTGGGACAGGGAGGAAATTACGAGCAGTACGTC. Translation gives CATSSNLGQGGNYEQYV.

This clonotype was recorded at least ten times. CDR3 sequence: CASSLGGAPGNTIYF. The CDR3 region has the DNA TGTGCCAGCAGCCTTGGCGGAGCGCCCGGAAACACCATATATTTT. The V gene is TRBV12-3 or TRBV12-4, the J gene TRBJ1-3; no firm D call. CDR3 size: 15 residues. Trimming cost V 6 bases and J 4 bases, with 16 bases left between them.

This rearrangement joins TRBV20-1 to TRBJ2-3; D is possibly TRBD1 (6 bases). V gave up 6 bases and J gave up 0 bases, with 13 bases separating them. Germline CDR1 is DFQATT and CDR2 is SNEGSKA (reference sequence). The length of the CDR3 is 14 residues. DNA for the CDR3: TGCAGTGCGCCGGACAGCCGAAGCACAGATACGCAGTATTTT. Its translation: CSAPDSRSTDTQYF.

The rearrangement links TRBV20-1 to TRBJ2-2; 8 nucleotides align to TRBD2. From germline, CDR1 is DFQATT and CDR2 SNEGSKA (reference sequence). The length of the CDR3 is 17 residues. V shed 3 bases and J 5 bases; nucleotides not matched to a gene: 14. The DNA of the CDR3 is TGCAGTGCTAGCCCCAGGAGCGGGAGAGGTATTACCGGGGAGCTGTTTTTT. Encoded protein: CSASPRSGRGITGELFF.

This chain uses TRBV19 with TRBJ2-7; 7 nucleotides line up with TRBD1. The CDR3 totals 15 residues. The germline gives CDR1 LNHDA, CDR2 SQIVND (reference sequence). Trimming took 8 bases from V and 0 from J; bases not matched to a gene: 10. CDR3 nucleotide sequence: TGTGCCAGTCTGGGACAGAACGATAGCTCCTACGAGCAGTACTTC. The encoded protein is CASLGQNDSSYEQYF.

This clonotype showed up many times. This chain connects TRBV12-3 or TRBV12-4 to TRBJ2-1, with 9 bases that match TRBD2. The CDR3 totals 14 residues. Losses at the gene ends were 3 bases for V and 7 bases for J; bases not matched to a gene: 4. CDR3 bases: TGTGCCAGCAGTTTTAGCGGGAGATATAATGAGCAGTTCTTC. Its translation is CASSFSGRYNEQFF.

This clonotype was seen more than once but under ten times. This chain uses TRBV5-1 with TRBJ2-1; 10 nucleotides line up with TRBD2. Germline CDR1 and CDR2: SGHRS and YFSETQ. After removal of 3 bases from V and 7 bases from J, the junction contained 10 bases not matched to a gene. CDR3 length equals 16 residues. The chain's CDR3 is CASSSAAGGPGNEQFF. The CDR3 DNA follows: TGCGCCAGCAGCTCAGCAGCGGGAGGGCCGGGAAATGAGCAGTTCTTC.

The rearrangement joins TRBV7-6 to TRBJ2-1; 9 bases line up with TRBD2. Germline V gives CDR1 SGHVS, CDR2 FNYEAQ. The CDR3 covers 14 residues. V shed 4 bases, J shed 5 bases, and the junction held 3 bases outside the gene matches. CDR3 in DNA: TGTGCCAGCAGCTCTCCTAGCGGGAACAATGAGCAGTTCTTC. Its translation is CASSSPSGNNEQFF.

V and J are TRBV20-1 and TRBJ1-5; maybe TRBD1 (6 bases). V lost 5 bases and J 5 bases, leaving 16 bases between the germline ends. This CDR3 comprises 14 residues. Germline CDR1 reads DFQATT; CDR2 reads SNEGSKA (reference sequence). CDR3 region: CSAATRTAHQPQHF. In nucleotides, the CDR3 is TGCAGTGCTGCCACTCGGACAGCACATCAGCCCCAGCATTTT.

This clonotype was detected only a few times. The V gene is TRBV15, the J gene TRBJ2-3, with D maybe TRBD2 (6 bases). The CDR3 has 16 amino acids. The germline V and J ends were trimmed by 1 base and 0 bases, with 11 bases remaining between them. From germline, CDR1 is LNHNV and CDR2 YYDKDF (reference sequence). The CDR3 bases are TGTGCCACCAGCAGAGGATGGGGAGGTAGCACAGATACGCAGTATTTT. It encodes CATSRGWGGSTDTQYF. Full variable domain (outside the CDR3, taken from reference TRBV15 and TRBJ2-3): DAMVIQNPRYQVTQFGKPVTLSCSQTLNHNVMYWYQQKSSQAPKLLFHYYDKDFNNEADTPDNFQSRRPNTSFCFLDIRSPGLGDTAMYLCATSRGWGGSTDTQYFGPGTRLTVL.

This clonotype came up a few times. This sequence joins TRBV10-3 and TRBJ2-3, with D maybe TRBD1 (6 bases). CDR3 length equals 15 residues. Per germline, CDR1 ENHRY and CDR2 SYGVKD. The ends were cut back, 11 bases at V and 0 bases at J, with 18 bases in the middle. CDR3 sequence: CASLERQESTDTQYF. The CDR3 region has the DNA TGTGCCTCGCTCGAAAGACAGGAGAGCACAGATACGCAGTATTTT.

This clonotype was observed once. A read error may be the cause here, since a much bigger clone is one base away. V gene TRBV27 combines with J gene TRBJ2-3, with 9 nucleotides matching TRBD1. Looked up from germline, CDR1 is MNHEY and CDR2 is SMNVEV (reference sequence). The CDR3 contains 16 residues. CDR3 region: CVSSFHRGLPIDTQYF. The CDR3 DNA follows: TGTGTCAGCAGTTTCCACAGGGGGCTACCAATAGATACGCAGTATTTT.

This clonotype has at least ten counts. The chain combines TRBV29-1 with TRBJ2-5; 8 nucleotides line up with TRBD1. CDR1 SQVTM and CDR2 ANQGSEA come from the germline V gene. This CDR3 has 13 residues. V lost 5 bases, J lost 6 bases, and 8 bases stayed unmatched. CDR3 nucleotide sequence: TGCAGCGTTTCGAAGACAGGGGTGAAGACCCAGTACTTC. Its protein product is CSVSKTGVKTQYF.

This clonotype was observed many times. The V and J genes are TRBV12-3 or TRBV12-4 and TRBJ2-1; D could derive from TRBD1 or TRBD2 (7 bases each). Trimming pared 6 bases from V and 5 bases from J, leaving 20 bases between. This CDR3 spans 16 amino acids. Here the CDR3 DNA reads TGTGCCAGCAGCCGAAGCAGGGGGACTATAGACAATGAGCAGTTCTTC. Translation gives CASSRSRGTIDNEQFF.

This clonotype was observed many times. This chain links TRBV12-3 or TRBV12-4 with TRBJ2-3; 8 nucleotides align to TRBD2. Trimming took 7 bases from V and 0 from J; bases not matched to a gene: 9. This CDR3 has 16 amino acids. In DNA form, the CDR3 reads TGTGCCAGCACTATCGGGAGGGGAGGCAGCACAGATACGCAGTATTTT. This translates into CASTIGRGGSTDTQYF.

This clonotype showed up many times. The chain employs TRBV20-1 and TRBJ2-3, with a possible D match to TRBD1 (6 bases). V shed 1 base and J shed 5 bases, with 7 bases lying between them. The CDR3 sequence is 12 residues long. Germline values: CDR1 DFQATT, CDR2 SNEGSKA (reference sequence). The CDR3 coding sequence is TGCAGTGCTAGAGTCAGGGGAGATACGCAGTATTTT. Translated, it gives CSARVRGDTQYF.

The chain uses TRBV5-1 and TRBJ2-5, with a tentative D call TRBD1 (6 bases). The CDR3 length is 15 residues. Germline-derived CDR1 and CDR2 are SGHRS and YFSETQ. The germline V and J ends were trimmed by 1 base and 4 bases, with 14 bases remaining between them. The CDR3 reads CASSLNRVIPETQYF. CDR3 bases: TGCGCCAGCAGCTTGAACAGGGTCATCCCAGAGACCCAGTACTTC.